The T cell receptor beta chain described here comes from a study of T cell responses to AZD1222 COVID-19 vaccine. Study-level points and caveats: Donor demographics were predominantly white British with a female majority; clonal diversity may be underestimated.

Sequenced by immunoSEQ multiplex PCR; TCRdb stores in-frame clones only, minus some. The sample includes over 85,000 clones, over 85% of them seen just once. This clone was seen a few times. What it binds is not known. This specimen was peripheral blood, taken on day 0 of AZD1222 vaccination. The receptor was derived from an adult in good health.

The CDR3 nucleotides read TGTGCCAGCAGCGTAGATCAGGCCGGGGAGCTGTTTTTT. Translation gives CASSVDQAGELFF. The chain links TRBV9 to TRBJ2-2; D unclear. Trimming pared 0 bases from V and 6 bases from J, leaving 6 bases between. The CDR3 contains 13 residues. Germline V CDR1 and CDR2: SGDLS, YYNGEE. The variable domain in full, with the rest retrieved from reference TRBV9 and TRBJ2-2, is DSGVTQTPKHLITATGQRVTLRCSPRSGDLSVYWYQQSLDQGLQFLIQYYNGEERAKGNILERFSAQQFPDLHSELNLSSLELGDSALYFCASSVDQAGELFFGEGSRLTVL.